These 18 T cell receptor beta chains were sequenced from one sample in a study of cytotoxic CD8 clonotypes in ibrutinib-treated CLL (dated by TCRdb to 2020 to 2022). The library relied on the immunoSEQ multiplex PCR assay. Entries here come from immuneACCESS through TCRdb and include only in-frame sequences with V and J called. Some clones fail to appear in such tables; in the studies checked, an unresolved V gene covers under half of the shortfall, and the cause of the remainder is unknown. In all, the sample holds some 140,000 clones, and roughly 83% of those were seen once. The top ten constitute 13% of the sample. The sample's time point, from its label and the paper: about eleven months on ibrutinib. Sequencing used PBMCs, obtained after 12 months of ibrutinib treatment. The origin of the receptors is a human donor with chronic lymphocytic leukemia.

The table lists this clone with a few counts. The chain has TRBV11-2 and TRBJ1-4; 7 positions agree with TRBD1. The CDR3 has 15 amino acids. The V and J ends lost 2 bases and 8 bases, in that order; junction bases with no gene match: 8. Per the germline V gene, CDR1 is SGHAT and CDR2 is FQNNGV. In DNA form, the CDR3 reads TGTGCCAGCAGCTTAATAGGGGGCCATAACGAAAAACTGTTTTTT. As protein: CASSLIGGHNEKLFF.

DNA of the CDR3: TGTGCCACCAGCAGAGATAGGTTACAGGGGAACTATGGCTACACCTTC. It specifies CATSRDRLQGNYGYTF. The chain links TRBV15 to TRBJ1-2; 7 bases fit TRBD1. The V gene end was trimmed by 0 bases and the J gene end by 2 bases; junction bases not matched to a gene: 6. The CDR3 length is 16 residues. The germline CDR1 and CDR2 sequences are LNHNV and YYDKDF (reference sequence).

This clone was detected only a few times. The J gene is TRBJ1-2, the V gene TRBV10-3, with D uncertain. V shed 2 bases and J shed 4 bases, with 5 bases lying between them. The CDR3 spans 12 residues. Per the germline V gene, CDR1 is ENHRY and CDR2 is SYGVKD. The CDR3 DNA reads TGTGCCATCAGTGAGAGAAGCTATGGCTACACCTTC. Translated: CAISERSYGYTF.

The V and J genes are TRBV19 and TRBJ2-7; D possibly uses TRBD1 or TRBD2 (5 bases each). Per the germline V gene, CDR1 is LNHDA and CDR2 is SQIVND (reference sequence). V lost 4 bases, J lost 3 bases, and 10 bases lay in between. The CDR3 runs to 13 residues. The CDR3 DNA reads as TGTGCCAGTAGTAACGAGGGGTACTACGAGCAGTACTTC. It translates to CASSNEGYYEQYF.

The rearrangement links TRBV5-8 to TRBJ2-7; 10 bases are shared with TRBD2. The germline gives CDR1 SGHTS, CDR2 YDEGEE. The length of the CDR3 is 14 residues. V dropped 2 bases and J dropped 7; count of bases not matched to a gene: 6. The CDR3 DNA reads as TGTGCCAGCAGCTTAACGGGACTAGCGAATGAGCAGTACTTC. It yields the protein CASSLTGLANEQYF. The complete variable domain, with remaining parts taken from reference TRBV5-8 and TRBJ2-7, reads EAGVTQSPTHLIKTRGQQATLRCSPISGHTSVYWYQQALGLGLQFLLWYDEGEERNRGNFPPRFSGRQFPNYSSELNVNALELEDSALYLCASSLTGLANEQYFGPGTRLTVT.

V is TRBV7-3 and J is TRBJ2-3, with TRBD1 identical over 10 bases. Germline CDR1 SGHTA, CDR2 FQGTGA. The CDR3 extends over 14 amino acids. V lost 1 base, J lost 5 bases, and 0 bases stayed unmatched. The CDR3 DNA follows: TGTGCCAGCAGCTTAAGGGACAGGGGAGATACGCAGTATTTT. This gives the protein CASSLRDRGDTQYF.

This clone was seen more than once but under ten times. The same CDR3 arises from other DNA sequences in this sample as well. The chain uses TRBV30 and TRBJ1-5; D is uncertain. The CDR3 covers 13 residues. The germline gives CDR1 GTSNPN, CDR2 SVGIG (reference sequence). V lost 2 bases and J lost 4, with 9 bases in between. CDR3 DNA: TGTGCCTGGAGTTTCGGAGAAAATCAGCCCCAGCATTTT. Translated, it gives CAWSFGENQPQHF. The entire variable domain, with the rest obtained from reference TRBV30 and TRBJ1-5, is as follows: SQTIHQWPATLVQPVGSPLSLECTVEGTSNPNLYWYRQAAGRGLQLLFYSVGIGQISSEVPQNLSASRPQDRQFILSSKKLLLSDSGFYLCAWSFGENQPQHFGDGTRLSIL.

The chain employs TRBV19 and TRBJ1-5, with D possibly TRBD1 on 5 matching bases. V was shortened by 5 bases and J by 7 bases, with 15 bases between the two germline ends. Germline V gene sequence: CDR1 LNHDA, CDR2 SQIVND (reference sequence). CDR3 length: 14 residues. The CDR3 here is CASSGGVVYQPQHF. CDR3 DNA: TGTGCCAGTAGTGGGGGGGTGGTCTACCAGCCCCAGCATTTT.

V and J are TRBV10-3 and TRBJ1-2; 8 positions match TRBD1. CDR3 length equals 13 residues. V lost 6 bases and J lost 8; bases outside the gene matches: 8. Per germline, CDR1 ENHRY and CDR2 SYGVKD. CDR3 protein: CAISQTGVRGYTF. The DNA of the CDR3 is TGTGCCATCAGCCAGACAGGGGTAAGGGGCTACACCTTC.

The chain uses TRBV19 and TRBJ2-3; D possibly corresponds to TRBD2 (6 bases). The CDR3 is 16 residues long. V lost 6 bases to trimming and J lost 1 base, with 17 bases between them. Germline V gene data show CDR1 as LNHDA and CDR2 as SQIVND (reference sequence). CDR3: CASSGSMTLGTDTQYF. The CDR3 bases are TGTGCCAGTAGCGGGAGTATGACTTTGGGCACAGATACGCAGTATTTT. Complete variable domain (other parts from reference TRBV19 and TRBJ2-3): DGGITQSPKYLFRKEGQNVTLSCEQNLNHDAMYWYRQDPGQGLRLIYYSQIVNDFQKGDIAEGYSVSREKKESFPLTVTSAQKNPTAFYLCASSGSMTLGTDTQYFGPGTRLTVL.

The chain carries TRBV7-2 and TRBJ2-1, with D possibly TRBD1 on 5 matching bases. Per the germline V gene, CDR1 is SGHTA and CDR2 is FQGNSA. The CDR3 is made up of 13 amino acids. Trimming stripped 7 bases from V and 12 bases from J, with 19 bases between. The CDR3 loop reads CASTDRGQMMQFF. The CDR3 DNA is TGTGCCAGCACCGACCGAGGACAAATGATGCAGTTCTTC.

The chain couples TRBV11-2 to TRBJ2-1; 8 nucleotides line up with TRBD2. Germline lookup yields CDR1 SGHAT and CDR2 FQNNGV. The CDR3 runs to 17 residues. The V segment lost 3 bases and the J segment 8 bases; nucleotides outside the gene matches: 15. Here the CDR3 DNA reads TGTGCCAGCAGCTTCCCGCTCAGGGGCGGGAGGATGGATGAGCAGTTCTTC. It yields the protein CASSFPLRGGRMDEQFF.

The chain couples TRBV11-2 to TRBJ2-5; TRBD2 matches 10 bases. J gave up 3 bases and V 2 bases, and 12 bases lay outside the gene matches. This CDR3 is built from 18 residues. The germline V gene has CDR1 SGHAT and CDR2 FQNNGV. CDR3 region: CASSLFFSFLAGEETQYF. CDR3 DNA: TGTGCCAGCAGCTTATTTTTCTCTTTCCTAGCGGGAGAAGAGACCCAGTACTTC.

The V and J genes are TRBV19 and TRBJ2-1, with D hard to call. The CDR3 runs 14 residues. V was clipped by 3 bases and J by 0 bases, with 6 bases between them. CDR1 and CDR2 from the germline V gene are LNHDA and SQIVND (reference sequence). CDR3 bases: TGTGCCAGTAGTATCACTGGCTCCTACAATGAGCAGTTCTTC. Its translation: CASSITGSYNEQFF.

The chain recombines TRBV7-8 with TRBJ2-2; TRBD2 agrees at 10 bases. This CDR3 is built from 14 residues. Looked up from germline, CDR1 is SGHVS and CDR2 is FQNEAQ. Trimming took 7 bases from V and 12 from J; bases not matched to a gene: 11. The CDR3 nucleotides read TGTGCCAGCACCCCGATAGCGGGAGGCGGTCAGCTGTTTTTT. Translated, it gives CASTPIAGGGQLFF. Based on the CDR3 plus reference TRBV7-8 and TRBJ2-2, the full variable domain is GAGVSQSPRYKVAKRGQDVALRCDPISGHVSLFWYQQALGQGPEFLTYFQNEAQLDKSGLPSDRFFAERPEGSVSTLKIQRTQQEDSAVYLCASTPIAGGGQLFFGEGSRLTVL.

Ten or more counts support this clone. The chain uses TRBV6-6 and TRBJ1-5; D unclear. The V end was cut by 8 bases, the J end by 3 bases, with 8 bases between. The germline gives CDR1 MNHNY, CDR2 SVGAGI (reference sequence). CDR3 length: 12 amino acids. In DNA, the CDR3 is TGTGCCAGCTGTCTGGACAATCAGCCCCAGCATTTT. Its protein is CASCLDNQPQHF.

The chain combines TRBV9 with TRBJ2-2; 11 nucleotides align to TRBD1. The CDR3 is 16 amino acids. Germline lookup yields CDR1 SGDLS and CDR2 YYNGEE. Unmatched junction bases numbered 5, after V lost 4 bases and J lost 3 bases. CDR3 residues: CASSNRDRGYTGELFF. The CDR3 DNA reads TGTGCCAGCAGCAACCGGGACAGGGGGTACACCGGGGAGCTGTTTTTT.

This chain uses TRBV6-5 with TRBJ1-1; D unresolved. Germline V lookup: CDR1 MNHEY, CDR2 SVGAGI. Trimming removed 1 base from V and 7 bases from J, with 4 bases in between. The CDR3 has 11 amino acids. Written as DNA, the CDR3 is TGTGCCAGCAGTTACTGGCATGAAGCTTTCTTT. It is translated as CASSYWHEAFF.